A selection of T cell receptor beta chains follows, all from one sample in a study of OX40 agonist ivuxolimab in advanced cancers. Assay used: immunoSEQ multiplex PCR; TCRdb lists only in-frame clones, some missing. The repertoire holds around 91,000 clones, with about 91% as singletons. The source material was CD4+ or CD8+ T cells sorted from blood, sampled in a trial of the OX40 agonist ivuxolimab. These receptors all come from an adult with an advanced solid tumor such as melanoma, head and neck, liver or kidney cancer. The CDR3 runs from the conserved cysteine through the conserved F or W. A D gene is named only where the DNA matches it firmly. Only part of the rows carry a size: once, few, many, or a class if the clone is expanded.

15 . TRBJ2-7 TRBD2 TRBV5-1 TGCGCCAGCAGCTTGGGAGGGACTAGCGGCTACGAGCAGTACTTC CASSLGGTSGYEQYF
14 . TRBJ1-4 TRBD1 TRBV5-6 TGTGCCAGCAGCTCGACAGGGGGTCTAGAAAAACTGTTTTTT CASSSTGGLEKLFF
13 . TRBJ2-5 . TRBV7-7 TGTGCTAGCAGCTTAAGGGACGGAGAGACCCAGTACTTC CASSLRDGETQYF
17 . TRBJ2-7 TRBD1 TRBV28 TGTGCCAGCAGTTCTATGACCGGGACAGCGAGCTCCTACGAGCAGTACTTC CASSSMTGTASSYEQYF
16 few TRBJ1-6 TRBD1 TRBV4-1 TGCGCCAGCAGCCAAGGCCTACAGGGGACCAATTCACCCCTCCACTTT CASSQGLQGTNSPLHF
15 . TRBJ2-1 TRBD2 TRBV7-3 TGTGCCAGCCGCCCGGGAGGGGGGGCCGAAGGTGAGCAGTTCTTC CASRPGGGAEGEQFF
15 . TRBJ1-5 . TRBV10-3 TGTGCCATCAGGGTAGATGGGAATAGCAATCAGCCCCAGCATTTT CAIRVDGNSNQPQHF
17 . TRBJ2-1 TRBD2 TRBV5-1 TGCGCCAGCAGCTTGTCGACTAGCGGGAGGTCGGGGAATGAGCAGTTCTTC CASSLSTSGRSGNEQFF
12 . TRBJ2-2 . TRBV6-5 TGTGCCAGCGGCCGGTCTGACGGGGAGCTGTTTTTT CASGRSDGELFF
15 . TRBJ1-3 . TRBV7-9 TGTGCCAGCAGCTTTCAGGGGTATTCTGGAAACACCATATATTTT CASSFQGYSGNTIYF
14 . TRBJ1-2 . TRBV27 TGTGCCAGCAGTTTAACCGGGACGCCGAGTGGCTACACCTTC CASSLTGTPSGYTF